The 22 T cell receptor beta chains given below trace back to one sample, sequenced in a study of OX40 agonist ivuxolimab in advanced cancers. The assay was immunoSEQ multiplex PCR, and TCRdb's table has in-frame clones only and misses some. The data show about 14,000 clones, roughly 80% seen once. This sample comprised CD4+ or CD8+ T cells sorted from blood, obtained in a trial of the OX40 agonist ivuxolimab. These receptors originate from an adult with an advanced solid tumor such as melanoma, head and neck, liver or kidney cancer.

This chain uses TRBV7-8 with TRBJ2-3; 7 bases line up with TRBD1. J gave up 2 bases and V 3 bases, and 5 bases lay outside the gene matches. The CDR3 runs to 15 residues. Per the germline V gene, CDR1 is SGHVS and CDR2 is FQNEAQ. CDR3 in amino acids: CASSFRGPYTDTQYF. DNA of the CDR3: TGTGCCAGCAGCTTTAGGGGGCCCTACACAGATACGCAGTATTTT. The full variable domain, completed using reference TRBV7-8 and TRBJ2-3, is GAGVSQSPRYKVAKRGQDVALRCDPISGHVSLFWYQQALGQGPEFLTYFQNEAQLDKSGLPSDRFFAERPEGSVSTLKIQRTQQEDSAVYLCASSFRGPYTDTQYFGPGTRLTVL.

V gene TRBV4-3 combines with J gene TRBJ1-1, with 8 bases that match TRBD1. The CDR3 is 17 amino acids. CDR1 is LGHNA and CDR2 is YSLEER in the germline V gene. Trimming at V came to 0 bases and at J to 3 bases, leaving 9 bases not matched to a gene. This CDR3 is CASSQEVWTGRYTEAFF. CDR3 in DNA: TGCGCCAGCAGCCAAGAGGTCTGGACAGGGAGGTACACTGAAGCTTTCTTT.

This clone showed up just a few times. The CDR3 nucleotides are TGTGCCAGTAGTATATCCCCCGGAGGGTATGGCTACACCTTC. Protein product: CASSISPGGYGYTF. The chain is built from TRBV19 and TRBJ1-2; D unclear. CDR1 and CDR2 from the germline V gene are LNHDA and SQIVND (reference sequence). The V end was cut by 2 bases, the J end by 5 bases, with 12 bases between. This CDR3 is 14 amino acids long.

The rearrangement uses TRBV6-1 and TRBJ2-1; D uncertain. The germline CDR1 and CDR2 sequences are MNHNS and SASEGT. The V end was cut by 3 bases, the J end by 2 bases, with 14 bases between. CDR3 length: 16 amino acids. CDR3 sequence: CASSERRFNPYNEQFF. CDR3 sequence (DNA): TGTGCCAGCAGTGAGAGGCGTTTTAACCCCTACAATGAGCAGTTCTTC.

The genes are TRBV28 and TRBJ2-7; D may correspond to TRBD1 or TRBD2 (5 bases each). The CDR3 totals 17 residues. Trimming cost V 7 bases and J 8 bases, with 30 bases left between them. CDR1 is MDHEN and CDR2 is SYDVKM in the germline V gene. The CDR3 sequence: CASTSRRLNRQGTQQYF. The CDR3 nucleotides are TGTGCCAGCACCTCACGTCGGCTAAACAGGCAAGGGACGCAGCAGTACTTC.

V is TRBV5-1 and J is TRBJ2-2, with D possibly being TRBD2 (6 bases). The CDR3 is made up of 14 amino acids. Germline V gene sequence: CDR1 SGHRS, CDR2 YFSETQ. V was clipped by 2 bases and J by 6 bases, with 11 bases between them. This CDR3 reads CASSFSGVPGELFF. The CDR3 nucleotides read TGCGCCAGCAGCTTTTCGGGAGTGCCCGGGGAGCTGTTTTTT.

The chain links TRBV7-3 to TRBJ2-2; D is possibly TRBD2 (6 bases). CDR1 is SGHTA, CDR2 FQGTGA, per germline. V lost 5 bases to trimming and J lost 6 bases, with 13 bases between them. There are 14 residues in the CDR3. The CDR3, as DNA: TGTGCCAGCAGCCCCCGGGACTTCGCCGGGGAGCTGTTTTTT. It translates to CASSPRDFAGELFF.

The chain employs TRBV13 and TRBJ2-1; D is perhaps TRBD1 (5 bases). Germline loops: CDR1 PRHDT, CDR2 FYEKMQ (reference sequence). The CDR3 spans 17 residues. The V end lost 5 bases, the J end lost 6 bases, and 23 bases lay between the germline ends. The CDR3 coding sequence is TGTGCCAGCAGCATCGTGGCGGCAGGGATGGTCGTCAATGAGCAGTTCTTC. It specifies CASSIVAAGMVVNEQFF. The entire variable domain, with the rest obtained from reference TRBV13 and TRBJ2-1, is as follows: AAGVIQSPRHLIKEKRETATLKCYPIPRHDTVYWYQQGPGQDPQFLISFYEKMQSDKGSIPDRFSAQQFSDYHSELNMSSLELGDSALYFCASSIVAAGMVVNEQFFGPGTRLTVL.

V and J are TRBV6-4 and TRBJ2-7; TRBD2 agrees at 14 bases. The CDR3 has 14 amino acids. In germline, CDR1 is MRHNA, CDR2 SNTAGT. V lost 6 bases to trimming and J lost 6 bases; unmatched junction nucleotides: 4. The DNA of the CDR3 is TGTGCCAGCAGGGTCGGACTAGCGGGGGGCGAGCAGTACTTC. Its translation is CASRVGLAGGEQYF.

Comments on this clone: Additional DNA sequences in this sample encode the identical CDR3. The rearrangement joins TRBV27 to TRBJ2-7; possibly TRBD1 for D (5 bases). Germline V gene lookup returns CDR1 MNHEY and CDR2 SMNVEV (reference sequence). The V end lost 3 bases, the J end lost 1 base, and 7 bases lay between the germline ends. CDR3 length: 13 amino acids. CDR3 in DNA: TGTGCCAGCAGTTTGTCAGGGTCCTACGAGCAGTACTTC. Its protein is CASSLSGSYEQYF.

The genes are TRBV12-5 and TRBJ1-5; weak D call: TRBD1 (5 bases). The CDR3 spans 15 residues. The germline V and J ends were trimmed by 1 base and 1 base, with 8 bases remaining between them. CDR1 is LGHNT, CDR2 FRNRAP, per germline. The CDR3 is CASGLGGESNQPQHF. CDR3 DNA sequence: TGTGCTAGTGGTTTGGGGGGGGAGAGCAATCAGCCCCAGCATTTT.

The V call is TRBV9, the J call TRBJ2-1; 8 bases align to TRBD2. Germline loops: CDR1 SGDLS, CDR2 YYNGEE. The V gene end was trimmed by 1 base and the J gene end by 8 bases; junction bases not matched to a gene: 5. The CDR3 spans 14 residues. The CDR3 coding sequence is TGTGCCAGCAGCGTATTAGGACTAGCCTATGAGCAGTTCTTC. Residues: CASSVLGLAYEQFF. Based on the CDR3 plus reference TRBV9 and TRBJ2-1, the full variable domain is DSGVTQTPKHLITATGQRVTLRCSPRSGDLSVYWYQQSLDQGLQFLIQYYNGEERAKGNILERFSAQQFPDLHSELNLSSLELGDSALYFCASSVLGLAYEQFFGPGTRLTVL.

In nucleotides, the CDR3 is TGTGCCAGCATCGGCAGGGACTTTGGAAACACCATATATTTT. It is translated as CASIGRDFGNTIYF. V is TRBV6-5 and J is TRBJ1-3; the D gene is possibly TRBD1 (5 bases). This CDR3 spans 14 amino acids. The germline CDR1 and CDR2 sequences are MNHEY and SVGAGI. The V end lost 7 bases, the J end lost 3 bases, and 13 bases lay between the germline ends.

Written as DNA, the CDR3 is TGCGCCAGCAGCACTGCACAGGGGGATTATGGCTACACCTTC. It is translated as CASSTAQGDYGYTF. The genes are TRBV5-1 and TRBJ1-2; the match to TRBD1 covers 8 bases. Germline trimming cut 4 bases from V and 5 bases from J; bases unmatched to any gene: 7. Germline lookup yields CDR1 SGHRS and CDR2 YFSETQ. CDR3 length: 14 residues.

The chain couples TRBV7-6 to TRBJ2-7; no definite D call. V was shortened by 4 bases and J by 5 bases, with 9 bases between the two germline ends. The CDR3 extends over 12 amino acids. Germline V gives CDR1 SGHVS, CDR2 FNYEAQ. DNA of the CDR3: TGTGCCAGCAGCTCCCCAGGCAACGAGCAGTACTTC. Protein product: CASSSPGNEQYF.

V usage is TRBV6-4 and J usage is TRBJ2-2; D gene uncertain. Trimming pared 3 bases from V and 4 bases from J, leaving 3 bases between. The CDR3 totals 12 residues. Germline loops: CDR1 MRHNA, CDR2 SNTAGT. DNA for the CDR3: TGTGCCAGCAGTGAGGGCACCGGGGAGCTGTTTTTT. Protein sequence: CASSEGTGELFF.

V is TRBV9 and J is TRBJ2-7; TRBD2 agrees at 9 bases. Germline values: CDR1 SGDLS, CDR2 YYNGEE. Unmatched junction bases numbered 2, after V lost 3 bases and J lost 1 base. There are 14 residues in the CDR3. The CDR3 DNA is TGTGCCAGCAGCGCGGGACTAGCATCCTACGAGCAGTACTTC. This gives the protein CASSAGLASYEQYF.

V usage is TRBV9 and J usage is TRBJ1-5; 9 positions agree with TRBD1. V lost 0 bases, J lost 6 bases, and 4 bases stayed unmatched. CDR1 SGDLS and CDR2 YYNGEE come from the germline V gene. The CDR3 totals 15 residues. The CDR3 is CASSVGTGDGQPQHF. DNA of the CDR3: TGTGCCAGCAGCGTAGGGACAGGGGATGGTCAGCCCCAGCATTTT.

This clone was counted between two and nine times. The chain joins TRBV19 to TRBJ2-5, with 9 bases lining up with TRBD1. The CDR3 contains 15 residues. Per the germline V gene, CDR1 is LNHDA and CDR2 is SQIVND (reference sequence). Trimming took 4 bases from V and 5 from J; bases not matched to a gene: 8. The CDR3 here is CASSTGGQGGETQYF. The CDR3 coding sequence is TGTGCCAGTAGTACCGGGGGACAGGGAGGGGAGACCCAGTACTTC.

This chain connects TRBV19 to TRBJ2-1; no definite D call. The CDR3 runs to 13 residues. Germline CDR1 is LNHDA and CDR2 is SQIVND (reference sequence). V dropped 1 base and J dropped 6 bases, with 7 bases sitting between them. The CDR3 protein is CASSIVSLNEQFF. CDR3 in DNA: TGTGCCAGTAGTATAGTGAGCCTCAATGAGCAGTTCTTC.

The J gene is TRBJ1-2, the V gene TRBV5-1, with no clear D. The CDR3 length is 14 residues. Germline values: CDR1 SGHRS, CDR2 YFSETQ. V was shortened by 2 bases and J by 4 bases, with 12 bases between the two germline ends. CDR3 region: CASSLSTVVYGYTF. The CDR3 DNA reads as TGCGCCAGCAGCTTAAGTACCGTAGTCTATGGCTACACCTTC.

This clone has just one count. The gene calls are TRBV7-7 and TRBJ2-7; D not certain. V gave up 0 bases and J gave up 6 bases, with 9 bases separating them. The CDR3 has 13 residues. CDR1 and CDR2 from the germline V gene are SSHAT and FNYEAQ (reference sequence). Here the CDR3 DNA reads TGTGCCAGCAGCTTAGCGGTCGAAGTCGAGCAGTACTTC. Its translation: CASSLAVEVEQYF.